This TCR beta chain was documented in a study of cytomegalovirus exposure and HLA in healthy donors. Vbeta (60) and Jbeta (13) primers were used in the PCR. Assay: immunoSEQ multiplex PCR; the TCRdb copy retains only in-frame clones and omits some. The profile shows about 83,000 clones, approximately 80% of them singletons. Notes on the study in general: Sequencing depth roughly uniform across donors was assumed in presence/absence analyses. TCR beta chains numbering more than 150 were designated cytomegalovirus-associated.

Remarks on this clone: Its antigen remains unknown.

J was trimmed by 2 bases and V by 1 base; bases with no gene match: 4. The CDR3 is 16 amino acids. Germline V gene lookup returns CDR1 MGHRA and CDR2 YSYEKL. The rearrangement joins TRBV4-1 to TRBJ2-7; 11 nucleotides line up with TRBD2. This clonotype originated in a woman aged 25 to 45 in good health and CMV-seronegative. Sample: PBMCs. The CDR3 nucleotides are TGCGCCAGCAGCCAAGCACTAGCGGGAGTAGCCTACGAGCAGTACTTC. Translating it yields CASSQALAGVAYEQYF.